One and the same sample provided the 24 T cell receptor beta chains below, sequenced in a study of response to subunit inactivated influenza vaccine. One entry per CDR3 protein results from TCRdb running MiXCR on the RT-PCR reads. The sample has approximately 250,000 distinct CDR3 sequences, roughly an eighth seen once; the top ten hold approximately 8.4%. This material consisted of non-naive T cells sorted from PBMCs, taken 14 to 15 days before vaccination. The receptors were sampled from a man aged 45-65 years who received an inactivated influenza vaccine.

This clonotype was seen only a few times. The V and J genes are TRBV11-2 and TRBJ1-6; a possible D gene is TRBD1 (5 bases). The CDR3 totals 13 residues. Looked up from germline, CDR1 is SGHAT and CDR2 is FQNNGV. V lost 5 bases to trimming and J lost 10 bases, with 12 bases between them. The CDR3 protein is CASSGGRDSPLHF. The CDR3, as DNA: TGTGCCAGCAGCGGAGGGAGGGACTCACCCCTCCACTTT.

The genes are TRBV20-1 and TRBJ2-1, with D unresolved. Germline V gene lookup returns CDR1 DFQATT and CDR2 SNEGSKA (reference sequence). The CDR3 sequence is 16 residues long. Trimming cost V 3 bases and J 0 bases, with 15 bases left between them. The CDR3 DNA sequence: TGCAGTGCTAGCATGGTCGTCCATAGCTCCTACAATGAGCAGTTCTTC. It translates to CSASMVVHSSYNEQFF.

This clonotype was detected a few times. V gene TRBV12-1 combines with J gene TRBJ2-2; the listed D gene, TRBD1, was not tested against the DNA. TRBV12-1 is a recognized pseudogene. The CDR3 covers 16 residues. In DNA form, the CDR3 reads TGTGCCAGCTGCGCAGGGAACAGGGGGGATTCCGGGGAGCTGTTTTTT. Translating it yields CASCAGNRGDSGELFF.

Ten or more counts support this clonotype. This sequence joins TRBV10-3 and TRBJ2-3; TRBD2 agrees at 9 bases. The length of the CDR3 is 14 residues. Germline-derived CDR1 and CDR2 are ENHRY and SYGVKD. The V segment lost 6 bases and the J segment 1 base; nucleotides outside the gene matches: 2. DNA of the CDR3: TGTGCCATCAGGGTAGCGGGAGGCACAGATACGCAGTATTTT. Residues: CAIRVAGGTDTQYF.

This clonotype showed up many times. J is TRBJ2-1 and V is TRBV24-1; 10 bases map to TRBD2. CDR3 length: 17 residues. V shed 4 bases, J shed 4 bases, and the junction held 9 bases outside the gene matches. Germline assignment: CDR1 KGHDR and CDR2 SFDVKD. The CDR3 is CATSDPTSGTTYNEQFF. CDR3 bases: TGTGCCACCAGTGACCCAACTAGCGGGACCACATACAATGAGCAGTTCTTC.

J is TRBJ2-1 and V is TRBV7-3; weak D call: TRBD2 (6 bases). Germline V gene sequence: CDR1 SGHTA, CDR2 FQGTGA. Trimming cost V 1 base and J 7 bases, with 20 bases left between them. The CDR3 runs to 17 residues. The chain's CDR3 is CASSLMSAAAAGNEQFF. The CDR3 nucleotides are TGTGCCAGCAGCTTAATGTCCGCGGCGGCAGCGGGTAATGAGCAGTTCTTC. The variable domain in full, with the rest retrieved from reference TRBV7-3 and TRBJ2-1, is GAGVSQTPSNKVTEKGKYVELRCDPISGHTALYWYRQSLGQGPEFLIYFQGTGAADDSGLPNDRFFAVRPEGSVSTLKIQRTERGDSAVYLCASSLMSAAAAGNEQFFGPGTRLTVL.

This clonotype was detected ten times or more. The V call is TRBV5-1, the J call TRBJ2-3, with D unclear. V lost 4 bases to trimming and J lost 2 bases, with 11 bases between them. This CDR3 is built from 14 residues. Per the germline V gene, CDR1 is SGHRS and CDR2 is YFSETQ. The DNA for the CDR3 is TGCGCCAGCAGCCCGGCCGCTTACACAGATACGCAGTATTTT. It specifies CASSPAAYTDTQYF.

This clonotype was recorded a few times. The chain joins TRBV27 to TRBJ2-7, with TRBD2 matching 9 bases. The V gene end was trimmed by 3 bases and the J gene end by 0 bases; junction bases not matched to a gene: 9. The CDR3 is 17 residues long. Germline V CDR1 and CDR2: MNHEY, SMNVEV (reference sequence). The CDR3 bases are TGTGCCAGCAGTTTGAAAAGCGGGAGGTGGAGCTCCTACGAGCAGTACTTC. Amino acids: CASSLKSGRWSSYEQYF.

Only a few counts were recorded for this clonotype. CDR3 protein: CASSGAGTGAGSQYF. The CDR3 DNA reads TGTGCCAGCAGCGGCGCCGGGACAGGGGCCGGGTCCCAGTACTTC. The chain employs TRBV9 and TRBJ2-5; TRBD1 agrees at 10 bases. The CDR3 is made up of 15 amino acids. CDR1 is SGDLS and CDR2 is YYNGEE in the germline V gene. With V trimmed by 3 bases and J by 9 bases, 11 bases remained unmatched.

The sample holds a few counts of this clonotype. The chain is built from TRBV20-1 and TRBJ2-7; D may be TRBD1 (6 bases). Germline V gene sequence: CDR1 DFQATT, CDR2 SNEGSKA (reference sequence). V lost 2 bases to trimming and J lost 3 bases, with 8 bases between them. This CDR3 is built from 12 residues. The CDR3, as DNA: TGCAGTGCTAGAACAGGGAGCTACGAGCAGTACTTC. Protein: CSARTGSYEQYF.

Many counts were recorded for this clonotype. The chain joins TRBV7-2 to TRBJ2-7; 9 bases agree with TRBD2. V lost 2 bases to trimming and J lost 3 bases; unmatched junction nucleotides: 2. This CDR3 is 14 amino acids long. CDR1 is SGHTA and CDR2 is FQGNSA in the germline V gene. The CDR3 loop reads CASSLMRGGYEQYF. The CDR3, as DNA: TGTGCCAGCAGCTTAATGCGGGGGGGCTACGAGCAGTACTTC. The full variable domain, with the rest looked up from reference TRBV7-2 and TRBJ2-7, is GAGVSQSPSNKVTEKGKDVELRCDPISGHTALYWYRQSLGQGLEFLIYFQGNSAPDKSGLPSDRFSAERTGGSVSTLTIQRTQQEDSAVYLCASSLMRGGYEQYFGPGTRLTVT.

This clonotype was counted many times. The chain employs TRBV10-3 and TRBJ1-2; 7 positions agree with TRBD1. CDR3 length: 12 residues. V shed 6 bases and J 2 bases; nucleotides not matched to a gene: 0. CDR1 is ENHRY, CDR2 SYGVKD, per germline. The CDR3 DNA reads TGTGCCATCAGACAGGGGAACTATGGCTACACCTTC. Translated: CAIRQGNYGYTF.

There are many counts of this clonotype. The V gene is TRBV24-1, the J gene TRBJ2-1; D is possibly TRBD1 (6 bases). This CDR3 is 12 amino acids long. Germline V gives CDR1 KGHDR, CDR2 SFDVKD. V was pared by 5 bases and J by 5 bases, with 6 bases between. This chain's CDR3 is CATSAGDNEQFF. DNA of the CDR3: TGTGCCACCAGTGCAGGGGACAATGAGCAGTTCTTC.

In this sample, this clonotype turned up a few times. The V and J genes are TRBV5-1 and TRBJ2-1; 12 bases agree with TRBD2. The CDR3 runs to 16 residues. Germline values: CDR1 SGHRS, CDR2 YFSETQ. J lost 9 bases, V lost 2 bases, and 9 bases had no gene match. CDR3 in DNA: TGCGCCAGCAGCTTAGGACTAGCGGGAATTCGAGGTGAGCAGTTCTTC. Residues: CASSLGLAGIRGEQFF.

This clonotype occurred many times. V usage is TRBV5-1 and J usage is TRBJ2-2; 8 bases are shared with TRBD2. V dropped 2 bases and J dropped 1; count of bases not matched to a gene: 4. The CDR3 has 16 amino acids. Germline-derived CDR1 and CDR2 are SGHRS and YFSETQ. This chain's CDR3 is CASSFSSGRNTGELFF. The CDR3 nucleotides are TGCGCCAGCAGCTTTTCTAGCGGGCGGAACACCGGGGAGCTGTTTTTT.

The chain joins TRBV5-1 to TRBJ1-4; TRBD1 matches 7 bases. This CDR3 is 15 amino acids long. V shed 6 bases and J 5 bases; nucleotides not matched to a gene: 10. Germline CDR1 is SGHRS and CDR2 is YFSETQ. In nucleotides, the CDR3 is TGCGCCAGCACAGCCTCGGGACAGTGGAATGAAAAACTGTTTTTT. This gives the protein CASTASGQWNEKLFF.

Many counts were recorded for this clonotype. J is TRBJ1-3 and V is TRBV12-3 or TRBV12-4; unclear D gene. CDR3 length: 14 residues. V lost 3 bases, J lost 0 bases, and 6 bases lay in between. DNA of the CDR3: TGTGCCAGCAGTTTCAAATTCTCTGGAAACACCATATATTTT. Translation: CASSFKFSGNTIYF.

The chain couples TRBV27 to TRBJ1-6, with 9 bases fitting TRBD1. Per the germline V gene, CDR1 is MNHEY and CDR2 is SMNVEV (reference sequence). The CDR3 contains 15 residues. V lost 4 bases to trimming and J lost 7 bases; unmatched junction nucleotides: 5. CDR3 in amino acids: CASSSGDRGNSPLHF. CDR3 bases: TGTGCCAGCAGTTCCGGAGACAGGGGGAATTCACCCCTCCACTTT.

Here the CDR3 reads CASSLGYGGTYNEQFF. Written as DNA, the CDR3 is TGTGCCAGCAGCTTAGGGTACGGTGGGACCTACAATGAGCAGTTCTTC. This chain joins TRBV7-2 and TRBJ2-1; D remains ambiguous. The CDR3 is 16 residues long. CDR1 SGHTA and CDR2 FQGNSA come from the germline V gene. With 1 base removed from V and 2 bases from J, the gap between germline ends came to 12 bases. The full variable domain, with the rest looked up from reference TRBV7-2 and TRBJ2-1, is GAGVSQSPSNKVTEKGKDVELRCDPISGHTALYWYRQSLGQGLEFLIYFQGNSAPDKSGLPSDRFSAERTGGSVSTLTIQRTQQEDSAVYLCASSLGYGGTYNEQFFGPGTRLTVL.

The chain is built from TRBV7-6 and TRBJ2-5; no firm D call. The V and J ends lost 3 bases and 7 bases respectively, with 6 bases between them. The CDR3 is 11 residues long. The germline V gene has CDR1 SGHVS and CDR2 FNYEAQ. CDR3 coding DNA: TGTGCCAGCAGCTTTGAGCGGACCCAGTACTTC. This gives the protein CASSFERTQYF.

This clonotype was picked up many times. The DNA of the CDR3 is TGTGCCAGCTCACCCCATATAACCGGGGAGACCCAGTACTTC. Translation gives CASSPHITGETQYF. The chain employs TRBV18 and TRBJ2-5; no definite D call. Trimming stripped 3 bases from V and 5 bases from J, with 13 bases between. The CDR3 sequence is 14 residues long. From germline, CDR1 is KGHSH and CDR2 LQKENI.

The rearrangement uses TRBV6-2 or TRBV6-3 and TRBJ2-1; no reliable D call. V lost 4 bases and J 0 bases, leaving 16 bases between the germline ends. CDR3 length: 17 amino acids. Germline-derived CDR1 and CDR2 are MNHEY and SVGEGT. CDR3 sequence: CASSFLIQVSSYNEQFF. The CDR3 DNA reads as TGTGCCAGCAGTTTCCTGATCCAGGTTAGCTCCTACAATGAGCAGTTCTTC.

This clonotype occurred many times. The chain has TRBV20-1 and TRBJ2-7, with 9 bases fitting TRBD2. Germline V gives CDR1 DFQATT, CDR2 SNEGSKA (reference sequence). The CDR3 is made up of 15 amino acids. Germline trimming cut 1 base from V and 0 bases from J; bases unmatched to any gene: 4. The CDR3 protein is CSARGLAASSYEQYF. In DNA, the CDR3 is TGCAGTGCTAGAGGACTAGCGGCGAGCTCCTACGAGCAGTACTTC.

This clonotype was counted only a few times. V usage is TRBV6-2 or TRBV6-3 and J usage is TRBJ2-7, with D perhaps matching TRBD2 (5 bases). The germline gives CDR1 MNHEY, CDR2 SVGEGT. V dropped 0 bases and J dropped 3 bases, with 15 bases sitting between them. The CDR3 is 16 residues long. The CDR3 loop is CASSYSILERNYEQYF. As DNA, the CDR3 is TGTGCCAGCAGTTACTCGATTTTGGAGCGGAACTACGAGCAGTACTTC.